This entry is about one TCR beta chain. Its antigen is not identified. The sample originates from a study of post-analysis software for immune sequencing data. About the study: The patients showed relapsing-remitting, secondary progressive and progressive-relapsing multiple sclerosis courses. Findings and limits, study-wide: When patients were compared with controls, roughly five TRBV segments were more frequent, TRBV5-6, TRBV5-1 and TRBV20-1 among them.

The library was made from cDNA and included unique molecular identifiers. It was from about 0.98 to 11 million T cells that about 540,000 cDNA molecules came. A single record per CDR3 protein comes from TCRdb applying MiXCR to the PCR reads. Of approximately 770,000 distinct CDR3 sequences listed, 35% to 55% are singletons. The V gene end was trimmed by 4 bases and the J gene end by 8 bases; junction bases not matched to a gene: 6. CDR3 length equals 15 residues. Germline V gives CDR1 MGHDK, CDR2 SYGVNS. Sequencing was done on a sample of blood. V is TRBV25-1 and J is TRBJ2-4, with TRBD2 matching over 12 bases. This TCR was recovered from a girl aged 5 to 17 with multiple sclerosis. This CDR3 is CASSALAGGIDIQYF. DNA of the CDR3: TGTGCCAGCAGTGCACTAGCGGGAGGCATTGACATTCAGTACTTC.